These T cell receptor beta chains were read from a single sample in a study of T cells in Graves' hyperthyroidism and ophthalmopathy. TCRdb processed the multiplex PCR reads anew with MiXCR; each CDR3 protein has one entry. This table holds over 450,000 distinct CDR3 sequences, roughly 15% found once. Source material: blood. The source is a woman aged 18-29 years with Graves' ophthalmopathy. Both conserved end residues are trimmed from each CDR3. Each record gives: CDR3 protein, V gene, J gene.

ASSLPRRQGPQETQY	TRBV7-9	TRBJ2-5
ASSDSLNSNTGELF	TRBV6-1	TRBJ2-2
ASSQAGPRQETQY	TRBV14	TRBJ2-5
ASSWTQLNTEAF	TRBV7-9	TRBJ1-1
ASSGGVTGNQPQH	TRBV11-2	TRBJ1-5
AWSASRDTRTDTQY	TRBV30	TRBJ2-3
ASSEWVYEQY	TRBV6-1	TRBJ2-7
ASSRPPKNTEAF	TRBV5-4	TRBJ1-1
ASSYWIQGAGYGYT	TRBV6-6	TRBJ1-2
ASSQDRGPLNTEAF	TRBV4-3	TRBJ1-1
SARVLVTGEQF	TRBV20-1	TRBJ2-1
ASSANSGSTDTQY	TRBV5-1	TRBJ2-3
ASSSFQADTGELF	TRBV28	TRBJ2-2
ASSIASSGGASTDTQY	TRBV19	TRBJ2-3
SASSAGTGNTIY	TRBV20-1	TRBJ1-3
ASSSAREVGEQF	TRBV28	TRBJ2-1
ASSSSYIGVYSYEQY	TRBV28	TRBJ2-7
ASSWTSGGGDTQY	TRBV6-5	TRBJ2-3
ASSQAGQLHEQY	TRBV11-2	TRBJ2-7
ASGSLPYNEQF	TRBV5-1	TRBJ2-1
ASSLPGLENTIY	TRBV7-2	TRBJ1-3
ASSLASRGRGAF	TRBV11-2	TRBJ1-1
ASSGWTSGGSDTQY	TRBV2	TRBJ2-3
ASSQEGSGENYEQY	TRBV4-2	TRBJ2-7
ASSRGQTNTGELF	TRBV11-1	TRBJ2-2
ASSLSHSNQPQH	TRBV19	TRBJ1-5
SARVAGGFGDTQY	TRBV20-1	TRBJ2-3
ASRRGMKGRTEAF	TRBV28	TRBJ1-1
ASSTGTGNTGELF	TRBV28	TRBJ2-2
ASSSLGTPNQPQH	TRBV27	TRBJ1-5
ASSLSSSFGSYEQY	TRBV7-2	TRBJ2-7
ASRDPGQEVYNEQF	TRBV5-1	TRBJ2-1
ASSLTGDGEKLF	TRBV28	TRBJ1-4
ASNQGPFEQF	TRBV6-1	TRBJ2-1
SARVGGGNTEAF	TRBV20-1	TRBJ1-1
SARFQGDQPQH	TRBV20-1	TRBJ1-5
ASKRPGFLNTEAF	TRBV6-1	TRBJ1-1
ASSTDRGQGGNEKLF	TRBV5-1	TRBJ1-4
ASSFGPPNTYGYT	TRBV28	TRBJ1-2
SARDGTSIEQF	TRBV20-1	TRBJ2-1
VSSTGTEAF	TRBV27	TRBJ1-1
ASSHLGQGSWSDTEAF	TRBV4-3	TRBJ1-1
ATSERTGDTDTQY	TRBV24-1	TRBJ2-3
ASSLVASERGYEQY	TRBV7-2	TRBJ2-7
ASSWTGLRSDTEAF	TRBV2	TRBJ1-1
SARMGGRVVNIQY	TRBV20-1	TRBJ2-4
ASSPLPQALNYGYT	TRBV11-2	TRBJ1-2
ASSPSGTSVDTQY	TRBV13	TRBJ2-3
ASSQDWRGRIAF	TRBV3-1	TRBJ1-1
SVEDRGLSNTEAF	TRBV29-1	TRBJ1-1
AISESGLVAGVEQY	TRBV10-3	TRBJ2-7
ATSDHGRETGELF	TRBV24-1	TRBJ2-2
ASTPGQGAEEQY	TRBV2	TRBJ2-7
ASSQAEGAYEQY	TRBV4-1	TRBJ2-7
AISENRAMNTEAF	TRBV10-3	TRBJ1-1